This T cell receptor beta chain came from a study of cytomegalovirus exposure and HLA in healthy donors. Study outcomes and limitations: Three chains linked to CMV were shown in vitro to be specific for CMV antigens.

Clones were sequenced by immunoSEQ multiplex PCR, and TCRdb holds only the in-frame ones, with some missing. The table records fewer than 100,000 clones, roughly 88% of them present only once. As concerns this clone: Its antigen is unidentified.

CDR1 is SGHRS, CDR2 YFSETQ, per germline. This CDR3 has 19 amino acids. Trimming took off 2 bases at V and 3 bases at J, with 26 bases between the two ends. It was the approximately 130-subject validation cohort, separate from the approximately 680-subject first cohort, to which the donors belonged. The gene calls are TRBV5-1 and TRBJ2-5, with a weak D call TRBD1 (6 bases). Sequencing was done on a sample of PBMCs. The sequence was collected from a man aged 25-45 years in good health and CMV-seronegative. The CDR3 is CASSFGTRAGGREEETQYF. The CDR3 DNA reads TGCGCCAGCAGCTTCGGGACAAGAGCTGGCGGAAGGGAAGAAGAGACCCAGTACTTC.